This entry describes one TCR beta chain. Its target is not known. Per the germline V gene, CDR1 is KGHSH and CDR2 is LQKENI. The CDR3 sequence is 15 residues long. V was shortened by 6 bases and J by 10 bases, with 19 bases between the two germline ends. This sample was taken from a study of T cells in Graves' hyperthyroidism and ophthalmopathy. As for the study in general: Upon initial diagnosis and before any treatment, peripheral blood was collected. Study results and caveats: The blood repertoire included most of the expanded thyroid clonotypes above 0.001.

The TCR beta CDR3 regions underwent amplification using RNA transcripts as the source. HTBI primers were employed in a first-round RT-PCR of the TCR CDR3. From the multiplex PCR reads, TCRdb called clonotypes with MiXCR, one entry per CDR3 protein. The table shows under 450,000 distinct CDR3 sequences, with 15% to 19% occurring only once. This chain connects TRBV18 to TRBJ1-6; D not certain. The sequence was obtained from a woman aged 18-29 years with Graves' hyperthyroidism. The sample was blood. The CDR3 sequence: CASSGQPEQWSPLHF. The CDR3 nucleotides read TGTGCCAGCTCCGGTCAGCCGGAACAGTGGTCACCCCTCCACTTT. The entire variable domain, with the rest obtained from reference TRBV18 and TRBJ1-6, is as follows: NAGVMQNPRHLVRRRGQEARLRCSPMKGHSHVYWYRQLPEEGLKFMVYLQKENIIDESGMPKERFSAEFPKEGPSILRIQQVVRGDSAAYFCASSGQPEQWSPLHFGNGTRLTVT.